This is a list of T cell receptor beta chains from one sample in a study of T cells after yellow fever vaccination. TCRdb analysed the 5' RACE reads with MiXCR anew, one entry per CDR3 protein. The sample includes 610,000 or so distinct CDR3 sequences, more than 9% seen only once; the top ten take 15%. The sequencing used PBMCs, collected on the day of the yellow fever booster vaccination. The source is a man aged 25 to 45 who received the YFV17D yellow fever vaccine. Each CDR3 is given with its conserved first and last residue. The D gene is left open where the match is weak. Expanded clones are given a class, and other clones once, few, many or no size at all.

D gene: TRBD1
V gene: TRBV7-6
J gene: TRBJ2-7
clone size: -
CDR3 DNA: TGTGCCAGCAGCTTATACGGGACAGGGGAAGAGCAGTACTTC
CDR3 protein: CASSLYGTGEEQYF

D gene: -
V gene: TRBV5-1
J gene: TRBJ2-7
clone size: -
CDR3 DNA: TGCGCCAGCAGCTTGACATCGTTCGAGCAGTACTTC
CDR3 protein: CASSLTSFEQYF

D gene: -
V gene: TRBV15
J gene: TRBJ1-5
clone size: many
CDR3 DNA: TGTGCCACCAGCCAAAGGGCGGGGGCCAGCAATCAGCCCCAGCATTTT
CDR3 protein: CATSQRAGASNQPQHF

D gene: -
V gene: TRBV7-8
J gene: TRBJ1-5
clone size: few
CDR3 DNA: TGTGCCAGCAGCAAATACAATCAGCCCCAGCATTTT
CDR3 protein: CASSKYNQPQHF

D gene: -
V gene: TRBV13
J gene: TRBJ2-6
clone size: few
CDR3 DNA: TGTGCCAGCAGCTTACGAGACCAGGGAACGGCTGGGGCCAACGTCCTGACTTTC
CDR3 protein: CASSLRDQGTAGANVLTF

D gene: -
V gene: TRBV18
J gene: TRBJ1-2
clone size: -
CDR3 DNA: TGTGCCAGCTCCCAGAAGACAGGAGGCTACACCTTC
CDR3 protein: CASSQKTGGYTF

D gene: TRBD1
V gene: TRBV5-1
J gene: TRBJ2-7
clone size: -
CDR3 DNA: TGCGCCAGCAGCTTACCGGGACAGGGGGCCGGCGAGCAGTACTTC
CDR3 protein: CASSLPGQGAGEQYF

D gene: -
V gene: TRBV20-1
J gene: TRBJ2-2
clone size: few
CDR3 DNA: TGCAGTGCTAGACAGGGACGGCGAAACACCGGGGAGCTGTTTTTT
CDR3 protein: CSARQGRRNTGELFF

D gene: TRBD1
V gene: TRBV5-1
J gene: TRBJ2-3
clone size: -
CDR3 DNA: TGCGCCAGCAGCTTGACAGGGGGGATAGATACGCAGTATTTT
CDR3 protein: CASSLTGGIDTQYF

D gene: TRBD2
V gene: TRBV20-1
J gene: TRBJ2-1
clone size: many
CDR3 DNA: TGCAGTGCAAGCCGCGGGACTAGCGAGCAGTTCTTC
CDR3 protein: CSASRGTSEQFF

D gene: TRBD1
V gene: TRBV20-1
J gene: TRBJ1-2
clone size: few
CDR3 DNA: TGCAGTGCTAGTCCCCCGACAGGGGTTAACTATGGCTACACCTTC
CDR3 protein: CSASPPTGVNYGYTF

D gene: TRBD2
V gene: TRBV11-2
J gene: TRBJ2-1
clone size: many
CDR3 DNA: TGTGCCAGCAGCTTGCTGGGACTAGCGTTCGAGCGGGGAAACAATGAGCAGTTCTTC
CDR3 protein: CASSLLGLAFERGNNEQFF

D gene: TRBD2
V gene: TRBV7-2
J gene: TRBJ2-1
clone size: -
CDR3 DNA: TGTGCCAGCAGCTTTTTGCTAGCGGGAGTTGTGTACAATGAGCAGTTCTTC
CDR3 protein: CASSFLLAGVVYNEQFF

D gene: TRBD2
V gene: TRBV20-1
J gene: TRBJ2-2
clone size: few
CDR3 DNA: TGCAGTGCTCCTCTGGGGGGGAGTGGTAGCGGGGAGCTGTTTTTT
CDR3 protein: CSAPLGGSGSGELFF

D gene: -
V gene: TRBV27
J gene: TRBJ2-7
clone size: few
CDR3 DNA: TGTGCCAGCAGGCTCCGTGGAGCGCGTTCCTACGAGCAGTACTTC
CDR3 protein: CASRLRGARSYEQYF

D gene: -
V gene: TRBV20-1
J gene: TRBJ2-3
clone size: few
CDR3 DNA: TGCAGTGCTAGAGAGTTAATAGGGCCGACAGATACGCAGTATTTT
CDR3 protein: CSARELIGPTDTQYF

D gene: -
V gene: TRBV30
J gene: TRBJ2-1
clone size: -
CDR3 DNA: TGTGCCTGGAGTGCCCTCGACAATGAGCAGTTCTTC
CDR3 protein: CAWSALDNEQFF